The 22 T cell receptor beta chains listed next were all sequenced from one sample in a study of T cells in narcolepsy. The method was immunoSEQ multiplex PCR; TCRdb's version includes in-frame clones alone and lacks a portion of them. The repertoire holds more than 30,000 clones, with less than 90% as singletons. Sequencing input: CD45RA- memory CD4+ T cells from PBMCs. All receptors derive from a human donor with narcolepsy.

This clone was seen once. The chain's CDR3 is CASSPRSGTYEQYF. In DNA form, the CDR3 reads TGTGCCAGCTCACCACGGTCAGGGACCTACGAGCAGTACTTC. The rearrangement joins TRBV18 to TRBJ2-7, with a possible D match to TRBD1 (5 bases). The CDR3 covers 14 residues. V lost 1 base, J lost 2 bases, and 9 bases lay in between. The germline CDR1 and CDR2 sequences are KGHSH and LQKENI.

The J gene is TRBJ2-1, the V gene TRBV7-2, with D unclear. The CDR3 length is 15 residues. Per germline, CDR1 SGHTA and CDR2 FQGNSA. V was clipped by 5 bases and J by 0 bases, with 11 bases between them. The chain's CDR3 is CASSQTASSYNEQFF. CDR3 sequence (DNA): TGTGCCAGCAGCCAGACTGCGAGCTCCTACAATGAGCAGTTCTTC.

The chain employs TRBV5-1 and TRBJ2-5; TRBD1 agrees at 9 bases. The CDR3 is 14 amino acids. Germline V gene lookup returns CDR1 SGHRS and CDR2 YFSETQ. V trimming: 1 base; J trimming: 5 bases; junction bases outside the gene matches: 3. The DNA for the CDR3 is TGCGCCAGCAGCTTGACAGGGGGCGGCGAGACCCAGTACTTC. Encoded protein: CASSLTGGGETQYF.

J is TRBJ1-6 and V is TRBV30; 11 bases align to TRBD1. The V gene end was trimmed by 4 bases and the J gene end by 8 bases; junction bases not matched to a gene: 1. Germline lookup yields CDR1 GTSNPN and CDR2 SVGIG (reference sequence). The CDR3 contains 13 residues. The CDR3, as DNA: TGTGCCTGGAAGGGACAGGGGGATTCACCCCTCCACTTT. This encodes CAWKGQGDSPLHF. Full variable domain (remainder filled in from reference TRBV30 and TRBJ1-6): SQTIHQWPATLVQPVGSPLSLECTVEGTSNPNLYWYRQAAGRGLQLLFYSVGIGQISSEVPQNLSASRPQDRQFILSSKKLLLSDSGFYLCAWKGQGDSPLHFGNGTRLTVT.

This clone was recorded once. The chain recombines TRBV6-1 with TRBJ1-6; tentative D call: TRBD1 (5 bases). Trimming removed 6 bases from V and 7 bases from J, with 13 bases in between. CDR3 length: 14 amino acids. Germline CDR1 MNHNS, CDR2 SASEGT. CDR3 in amino acids: CASSPNPGNSPLHF. Here the CDR3 DNA reads TGTGCCAGCAGCCCAAACCCAGGGAATTCACCCCTCCACTTT.

The rearrangement links TRBV6-1 to TRBJ1-6; weak D call: TRBD1 (5 bases). The V gene's germline CDR1 is MNHNS and CDR2 SASEGT. V shed 5 bases and J shed 17 bases, with 19 bases lying between them. This CDR3 is 13 amino acids long. The CDR3 region is CASSPLAGGRFHF. CDR3 in DNA: TGTGCCAGCAGTCCCCTGGCCGGGGGACGTTTCCACTTT.

The chain combines TRBV7-3 with TRBJ1-1; D gene uncertain. The CDR3 consists of 13 residues. V was pared by 4 bases and J by 3 bases, with 9 bases between. Germline V gene sequence: CDR1 SGHTA, CDR2 FQGTGA. CDR3 sequence (DNA): TGTGCCAGCAGCTCCTCCTATGACACTGAAGCTTTCTTT. This translates into CASSSSYDTEAFF.

V and J are TRBV4-2 and TRBJ2-3, with TRBD1 identical over 8 bases. The CDR3 length is 15 residues. Trimming took 4 bases from V and 6 from J; bases not matched to a gene: 9. In germline, CDR1 is LGHNA, CDR2 YNFKEQ. CDR3 in DNA: TGTGCCAGCAGCCGTCTTGGGACAGGCGACGATACGCAGTATTTT. As protein: CASSRLGTGDDTQYF.

This chain links TRBV6-1 with TRBJ1-2; a possible D gene is TRBD1 (5 bases). This CDR3 spans 17 amino acids. The V gene lost 0 bases and the J gene lost 4 bases, with 18 bases spanning the gap. Per the germline V gene, CDR1 is MNHNS and CDR2 is SASEGT. The CDR3 nucleotides read TGTGCCAGCAGTGAAGCGACTGGCCGGGGCATGCCCTATGGCTACACCTTC. This translates into CASSEATGRGMPYGYTF.

This clone appeared once. The chain couples TRBV5-1 to TRBJ1-1; 7 bases line up with TRBD1. After removal of 5 bases from V and 5 bases from J, the junction contained 12 bases not matched to a gene. This CDR3 has 15 amino acids. The germline V gene encodes CDR1 SGHRS and CDR2 YFSETQ. CDR3 loop: CASRPFQQGSTEAFF. The CDR3 nucleotides are TGCGCCAGCAGACCATTTCAACAGGGGTCGACTGAAGCTTTCTTT.

This clone was seen once. This specimen includes other DNA sequences encoding the same CDR3. The chain carries TRBV4-2 and TRBJ2-1; the match to TRBD2 covers 10 bases. CDR1 and CDR2 from the germline V gene are LGHNA and YNFKEQ. The CDR3 length is 15 residues. After removal of 4 bases from V and 7 bases from J, the junction contained 7 bases not matched to a gene. CDR3 protein: CASSRELAGLNEQFF. CDR3 in DNA: TGTGCCAGCAGCCGCGAACTAGCGGGGTTGAATGAGCAGTTCTTC.

The rearrangement links TRBV30 to TRBJ2-1; D unresolved. The V end lost 3 bases, the J end lost 4 bases, and 10 bases lay between the germline ends. CDR3 length: 13 residues. CDR1 and CDR2 from the germline V gene are GTSNPN and SVGIG (reference sequence). In nucleotides, the CDR3 is TGTGCCTGGAGCAAAACAAGATACAATGAGCAGTTCTTC. This encodes CAWSKTRYNEQFF. The variable domain in full, with the rest retrieved from reference TRBV30 and TRBJ2-1, is SQTIHQWPATLVQPVGSPLSLECTVEGTSNPNLYWYRQAAGRGLQLLFYSVGIGQISSEVPQNLSASRPQDRQFILSSKKLLLSDSGFYLCAWSKTRYNEQFFGPGTRLTVL.

The V and J genes are TRBV4-3 and TRBJ1-2, with unresolved D. The V end lost 0 bases, the J end lost 5 bases, and 16 bases lay between the germline ends. The CDR3 is made up of 16 amino acids. The germline gives CDR1 LGHNA, CDR2 YSLEER. The CDR3 protein is CASSQDRERAGYGYTF. CDR3 in DNA: TGCGCCAGCAGCCAAGATCGAGAGCGAGCAGGTTATGGCTACACCTTC.

The chain links TRBV7-8 to TRBJ2-1, with D hard to call. CDR3 size: 15 residues. The germline V gene encodes CDR1 SGHVS and CDR2 FQNEAQ. V was shortened by 2 bases and J by 2 bases, with 10 bases between the two germline ends. This CDR3 is CASSLSQTPYNEQFF. For the CDR3, the DNA is TGTGCCAGCAGCTTATCCCAGACCCCCTACAATGAGCAGTTCTTC.

V and J are TRBV5-5 and TRBJ2-1; TRBD1 agrees at 10 bases. The V gene's germline CDR1 is SGHKS and CDR2 YYEKEE (reference sequence). The CDR3 totals 15 residues. After removal of 4 bases from V and 8 bases from J, the junction contained 9 bases not matched to a gene. Here the CDR3 reads CASSPRDRGYDEQFF. Written as DNA, the CDR3 is TGTGCCAGCAGCCCCCGGGACAGGGGATACGATGAGCAGTTCTTC.

The chain carries TRBV5-6 and TRBJ1-4; D is unresolved. Trimming removed 4 bases from V and 7 bases from J, with 11 bases in between. The CDR3 totals 13 residues. CDR1 and CDR2 from the germline V gene are SGHDT and YYEEEE. The CDR3 spells CASSPGRAEKLFF. CDR3 nucleotide sequence: TGTGCCAGCAGCCCCGGGAGGGCTGAAAAACTGTTTTTT.

This chain uses TRBV6-1 with TRBJ1-3; 7 bases fit TRBD1. The CDR3 is 15 residues long. V dropped 6 bases and J dropped 1; count of bases not matched to a gene: 6. The germline V gene has CDR1 MNHNS and CDR2 SASEGT. The CDR3 DNA sequence: TGTGCCAGCAGCACAACGACAGGGTCTGGAAACACCATATATTTT. Amino acids: CASSTTTGSGNTIYF.

The rearrangement uses TRBV27 and TRBJ1-1; a possible D gene is TRBD1 (5 bases). This CDR3 has 13 amino acids. V was trimmed by 6 bases and J by 10 bases, leaving 18 bases between them. The germline V gene has CDR1 MNHEY and CDR2 SMNVEV (reference sequence). The CDR3 DNA is TGTGCCAGCAGCCGTGGGAGCTGGGGGGTAGCTTTCTTT. Translated, it gives CASSRGSWGVAFF.

The chain recombines TRBV18 with TRBJ1-5, with D unresolved. The germline V gene encodes CDR1 KGHSH and CDR2 LQKENI. V lost 2 bases to trimming and J lost 4 bases, with 6 bases between them. This CDR3 spans 13 amino acids. This chain's CDR3 is CASSPNPNQPQHF. Written as DNA, the CDR3 is TGTGCCAGCTCACCAAACCCTAATCAGCCCCAGCATTTT.

The rearrangement joins TRBV4-3 to TRBJ1-2; no clear D gene. Trimming removed 0 bases from V and 8 bases from J, with 19 bases in between. Germline lookup yields CDR1 LGHNA and CDR2 YSLEER. This CDR3 contains 16 residues. As DNA, the CDR3 is TGCGCCAGCAGCCAAGATATTAGAGCAGGCCTAAAGGGCTACACCTTC. Translation gives CASSQDIRAGLKGYTF.

This clone showed up just a few times. The chain combines TRBV29-1 with TRBJ1-4; D gene uncertain. Looked up from germline, CDR1 is SQVTM and CDR2 is ANQGSEA. Trimming took 1 base from V and 5 from J, leaving 17 bases between them. CDR3 size: 16 residues. CDR3 coding DNA: TGCAGCGTTGAAGCTTGGGGAAGACCCAGGAATGAAAAACTGTTTTTT. Its translation: CSVEAWGRPRNEKLFF.

Points on this clone: The same CDR3 can be traced to other DNA sequences in this sample. The chain has TRBV19 and TRBJ2-2, with TRBD2 matching 7 bases. From germline, CDR1 is LNHDA and CDR2 SQIVND (reference sequence). The CDR3 covers 15 residues. Trimming cost V 6 bases and J 0 bases; bases outside gene matches: 4. The chain's CDR3 is CASRRGLTNTGELFF. The CDR3 DNA reads as TGTGCCAGTAGGAGGGGACTAACGAACACCGGGGAGCTGTTTTTT.